Sequencing of this T cell receptor (beta chain) was carried out in a study of untreated major depressive disorder. Study-wide results and limits: In every subject, the five largest TRBV05-01 clones were private. Sequencing comparisons covered only three preselected Vbeta families. Findings may not generalize because the study sample was small. TRBV05-01 (Vbeta 5.1) usage was higher in CD4+ T cells of depressed patients than controls.

Remarks on this clone: What it binds is unknown.

This CDR3 spans 14 amino acids. Germline CDR1 is SGHTA and CDR2 is FQGNSA. Trimming stripped 5 bases from V and 2 bases from J, with 12 bases between. Profiling relied on immunoSEQ multiplex PCR, and the TCRdb table lists in-frame clones only, not all of them. The sample lists 20,000 to 25,000 clones; approximately 95% were seen once. The chain is built from TRBV7-2 and TRBJ2-5, with TRBD2 as a possible D gene (5 bases). The sequence was collected from a man aged 25 to 45 in good health. The sequencing sample was made of CD4+ T cells from PBMCs. The CDR3 loop is CASSPGRGQETQYF. The CDR3 DNA reads as TGTGCCAGCAGCCCGGGCCGCGGGCAAGAGACCCAGTACTTC.